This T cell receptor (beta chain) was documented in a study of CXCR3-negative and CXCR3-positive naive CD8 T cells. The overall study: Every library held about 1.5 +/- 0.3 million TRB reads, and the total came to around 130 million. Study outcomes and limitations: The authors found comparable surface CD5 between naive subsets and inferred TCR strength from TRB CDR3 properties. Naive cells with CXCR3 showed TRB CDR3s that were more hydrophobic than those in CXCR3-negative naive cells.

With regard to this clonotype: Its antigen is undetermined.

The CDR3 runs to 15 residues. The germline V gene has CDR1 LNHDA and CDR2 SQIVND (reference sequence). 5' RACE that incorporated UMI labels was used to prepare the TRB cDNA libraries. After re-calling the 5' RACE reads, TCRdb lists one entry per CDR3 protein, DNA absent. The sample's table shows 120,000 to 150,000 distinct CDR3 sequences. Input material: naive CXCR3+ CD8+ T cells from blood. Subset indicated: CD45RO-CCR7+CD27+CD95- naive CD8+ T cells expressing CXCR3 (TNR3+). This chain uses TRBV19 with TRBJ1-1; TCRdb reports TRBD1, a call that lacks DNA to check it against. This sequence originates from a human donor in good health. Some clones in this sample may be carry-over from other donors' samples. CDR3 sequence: CASFPARGLYTEAFF.